The 8 T cell receptor beta chains in this list originate from one sample, sequenced in a study of control samples from healthy donors and cancer patients. TCRdb keeps only in-frame clones here, not all; method: immunoSEQ multiplex PCR. The sample carries 150,000 or so clones, approximately 92% recorded once. The material sequenced was blood. Source of these receptors: a woman aged 55-69 years in good health.

CDR3 protein: CASSSRLTSGGAGELFF. The CDR3 DNA sequence: TGTGCCAGCAGCTCGCGACTGACTAGCGGGGGGGCCGGGGAGCTGTTTTTT. This chain links TRBV11-3 with TRBJ2-2; 14 nucleotides agree with TRBD2. CDR1 is SGHNT and CDR2 is YENEEA in the germline V gene. The ends lost 4 bases at V and 6 bases at J; junction bases unmatched: 7. The CDR3 covers 17 residues.

The chain employs TRBV4-3 and TRBJ1-4; 7 bases map to TRBD1. V was pared by 3 bases and J by 4 bases, with 5 bases of the junction left unmatched. Germline lookup yields CDR1 LGHNA and CDR2 YSLEER. This CDR3 comprises 15 residues. The CDR3 DNA sequence: TGCGCCAGCAGCCATTCCGGGACAGATAATGAAAAACTGTTTTTT. It encodes CASSHSGTDNEKLFF.

The V call is TRBV7-3, the J call TRBJ1-6; D is unclear. Per germline, CDR1 SGHTA and CDR2 FQGTGA. V was shortened by 5 bases and J by 0 bases, with 14 bases between the two germline ends. The CDR3 sequence is 17 residues long. The DNA for the CDR3 is TGTGCCAGCAGCGTAAGTGACACGAGCTCCTATAATTCACCCCTCCACTTT. Its protein product is CASSVSDTSSYNSPLHF.

The V call is TRBV5-1, the J call TRBJ1-4, with D hard to call. This CDR3 comprises 15 residues. Germline values: CDR1 SGHRS, CDR2 YFSETQ. V lost 2 bases and J lost 6, with 14 bases in between. CDR3 in amino acids: CASSFGHLGDEKLFF. CDR3 nucleotide sequence: TGCGCCAGCAGCTTCGGGCACTTAGGCGATGAAAAACTGTTTTTT.

This chain links TRBV19 with TRBJ1-5, with D tentatively TRBD1 (6 bases). The CDR3 spans 19 residues. Germline V CDR1 and CDR2: LNHDA, SQIVND (reference sequence). The germline V and J ends were trimmed by 5 bases and 0 bases, with 23 bases remaining between them. In DNA, the CDR3 is TGTGCCAGTAGTGTCCCGGCCACAGGGAAAAGGTATAGCAATCAGCCCCAGCATTTT. Protein product: CASSVPATGKRYSNQPQHF.

This clone has a handful of counts. This sequence joins TRBV5-6 and TRBJ2-5; D is unresolved. The CDR3 runs 14 residues. V lost 1 base and J lost 1, with 8 bases in between. Germline V gene lookup returns CDR1 SGHDT and CDR2 YYEEEE. The CDR3 sequence: CASSLSRFQETQYF. The CDR3 DNA sequence: TGTGCCAGCAGCTTGTCCAGATTCCAAGAGACCCAGTACTTC. The entire variable domain, with the rest obtained from reference TRBV5-6 and TRBJ2-5, is as follows: DAGVTQSPTHLIKTRGQQVTLRCSPKSGHDTVSWYQQALGQGPQFIFQYYEEEERQRGNFPDRFSGHQFPNYSSELNVNALLLGDSALYLCASSLSRFQETQYFGPGTRLLVL.

The rearrangement links TRBV18 to TRBJ2-1; D perhaps matches TRBD2 (6 bases). Germline CDR1 reads KGHSH; CDR2 reads LQKENI. V lost 3 bases and J lost 9, with 24 bases in between. The CDR3 runs 17 residues. The CDR3 protein is CASSPQAPGVGDREQFF. The CDR3 DNA sequence: TGTGCCAGCTCACCGCAGGCTCCGGGGGTCGGGGATCGTGAGCAGTTCTTC.

In DNA, the CDR3 is TGTGCCAGCAGCGTGGTCTCGGGACAGCACTCTGGAAACACCATATATTTT. As protein: CASSVVSGQHSGNTIYF. This chain connects TRBV9 to TRBJ1-3; TRBD1 matches at 7 bases. Germline CDR1 reads SGDLS; CDR2 reads YYNGEE. The CDR3 runs to 17 residues. The V segment lost 2 bases and the J segment 0 bases; nucleotides outside the gene matches: 8.